Presented here are 3 T cell receptor beta chains from one specimen sequenced in a study of T cell repertoires in cytomegalovirus infection. TCRdb used MiXCR to reprocess the reads, holding one entry per CDR3 protein. The sample records some 150,000 distinct CDR3 sequences, 5.5% to 8% being singletons. What was sequenced was PBMCs. These receptors were collected from a human donor in good health (CMV status not recorded). Some clones in this sample may be carry-over from other donors' samples.

In this sample, this clonotype turned up a few times. The gene calls are TRBV30 and TRBJ1-5; TRBD1 might be the D (6 bases). CDR1 is GTSNPN, CDR2 SVGIG, per germline (reference sequence). The V end was cut by 0 bases, the J end by 0 bases, with 6 bases between. The CDR3 runs 14 residues. The CDR3 nucleotides are TGTGCCTGGAGTGTACAGGGTAGCAATCAGCCCCAGCATTTT. It yields the protein CAWSVQGSNQPQHF.

This clonotype came up a few times. The gene calls are TRBV20-1 and TRBJ2-7, with D maybe TRBD2 (5 bases). The CDR3 totals 13 residues. Trimming left V 3 bases short and J 4 bases short, with 13 bases between. The germline gives CDR1 DFQATT, CDR2 SNEGSKA (reference sequence). CDR3 sequence: CSARILSGYEQYF. The CDR3 nucleotides read TGCAGTGCTAGGATCTTATCGGGGTACGAGCAGTACTTC.

Ten or more counts support this clonotype. This chain joins TRBV20-1 and TRBJ1-2, with TRBD1 as a possible D gene (5 bases). The CDR3 totals 13 residues. Germline V gene data show CDR1 as DFQATT and CDR2 as SNEGSKA (reference sequence). The ends were cut back, 1 base at V and 8 bases at J, with 14 bases in the middle. The CDR3 sequence is CSARGLGGGGYTF. CDR3 coding DNA: TGCAGTGCTAGAGGGCTCGGGGGAGGCGGCTACACCTTC.